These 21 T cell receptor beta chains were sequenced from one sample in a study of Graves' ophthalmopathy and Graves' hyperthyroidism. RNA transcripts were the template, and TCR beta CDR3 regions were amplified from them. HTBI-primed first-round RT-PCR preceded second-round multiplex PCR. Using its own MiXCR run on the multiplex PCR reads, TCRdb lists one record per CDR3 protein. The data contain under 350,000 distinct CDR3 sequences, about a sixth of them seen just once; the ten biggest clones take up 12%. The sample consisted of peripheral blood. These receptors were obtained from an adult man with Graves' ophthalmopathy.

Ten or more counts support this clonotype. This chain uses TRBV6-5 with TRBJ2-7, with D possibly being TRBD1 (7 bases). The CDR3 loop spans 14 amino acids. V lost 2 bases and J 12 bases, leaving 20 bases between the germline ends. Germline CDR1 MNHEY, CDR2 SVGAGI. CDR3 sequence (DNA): TGTGCCAGCAGTTACACGGGACAGCGCGGGGCCACGTACTTC. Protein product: CASSYTGQRGATYF.

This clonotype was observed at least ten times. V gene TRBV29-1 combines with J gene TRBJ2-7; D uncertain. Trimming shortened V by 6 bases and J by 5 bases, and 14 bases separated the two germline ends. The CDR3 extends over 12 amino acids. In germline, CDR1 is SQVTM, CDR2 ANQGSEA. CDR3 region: CSVRTDPDEQYF. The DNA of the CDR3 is TGCAGCGTGCGGACCGATCCTGACGAGCAGTACTTC.

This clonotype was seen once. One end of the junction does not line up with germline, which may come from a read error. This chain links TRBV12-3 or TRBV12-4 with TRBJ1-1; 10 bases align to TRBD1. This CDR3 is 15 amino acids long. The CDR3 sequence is CASSSGTGENSEAFF. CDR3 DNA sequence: TGTGCCAGCAGTTCCGGGACAGGGGAGAACTCTGAAGCTTTCTTT.

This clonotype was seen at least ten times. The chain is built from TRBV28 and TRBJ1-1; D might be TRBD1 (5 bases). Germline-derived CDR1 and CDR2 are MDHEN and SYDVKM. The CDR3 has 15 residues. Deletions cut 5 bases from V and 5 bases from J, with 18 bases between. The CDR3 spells CASSIRQRPQTEAFF. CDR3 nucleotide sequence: TGTGCCAGCAGTATCCGACAGAGACCACAAACTGAAGCTTTCTTT.

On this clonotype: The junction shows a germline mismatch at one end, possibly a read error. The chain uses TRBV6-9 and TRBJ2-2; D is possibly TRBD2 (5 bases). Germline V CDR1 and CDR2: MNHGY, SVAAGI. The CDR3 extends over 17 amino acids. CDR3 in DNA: TGTGCCAGCAGTTATTCCCCGGGGTTCTCTAACACCGGGGAGCTGTGTTTT. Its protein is CASSYSPGFSNTGELCF.

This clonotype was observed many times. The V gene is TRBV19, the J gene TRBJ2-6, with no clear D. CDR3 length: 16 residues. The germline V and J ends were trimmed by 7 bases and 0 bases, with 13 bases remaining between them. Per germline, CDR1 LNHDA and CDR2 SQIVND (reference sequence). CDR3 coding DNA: TGTGCCAGTACAGGAAACACTCTCTCTGGGGCCAACGTCCTGACTTTC. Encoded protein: CASTGNTLSGANVLTF. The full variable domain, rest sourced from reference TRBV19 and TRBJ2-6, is DGGITQSPKYLFRKEGQNVTLSCEQNLNHDAMYWYRQDPGQGLRLIYYSQIVNDFQKGDIAEGYSVSREKKESFPLTVTSAQKNPTAFYLCASTGNTLSGANVLTFGAGSRLTVL.

The CDR3 sequence: CASSFYAGGSYEQYF. The DNA for the CDR3 is TGTGCCAGCAGTTTTTATGCAGGGGGCTCCTACGAGCAGTACTTC. The rearrangement uses TRBV28 and TRBJ2-7; 7 bases match TRBD1. J lost 0 bases, V lost 3 bases, and 5 bases had no gene match. Per germline, CDR1 MDHEN and CDR2 SYDVKM. This CDR3 has 15 residues.

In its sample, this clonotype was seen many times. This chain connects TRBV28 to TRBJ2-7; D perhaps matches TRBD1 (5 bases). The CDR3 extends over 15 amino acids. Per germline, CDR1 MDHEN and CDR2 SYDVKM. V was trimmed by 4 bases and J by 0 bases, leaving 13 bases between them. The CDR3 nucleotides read TGTGCCAGCAGTTCACGGAAAGGGGTCTCCTACGAGCAGTACTTC. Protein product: CASSSRKGVSYEQYF.

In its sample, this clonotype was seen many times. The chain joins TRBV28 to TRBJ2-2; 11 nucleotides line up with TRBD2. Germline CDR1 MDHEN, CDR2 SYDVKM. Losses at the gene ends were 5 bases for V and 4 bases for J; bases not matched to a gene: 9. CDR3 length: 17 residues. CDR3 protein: CASSPPGTSGITGELFF. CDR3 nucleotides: TGTGCCAGCAGTCCGCCCGGGACTAGCGGAATCACCGGGGAGCTGTTTTTT.

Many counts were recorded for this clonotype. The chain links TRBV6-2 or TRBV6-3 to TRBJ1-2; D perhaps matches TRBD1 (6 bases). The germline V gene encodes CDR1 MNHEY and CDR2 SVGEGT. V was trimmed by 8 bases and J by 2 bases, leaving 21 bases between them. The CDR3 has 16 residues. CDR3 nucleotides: TGTGCCAGCCGACATCACGGACAGCGACGGAACTATGGCTACACCTTC. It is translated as CASRHHGQRRNYGYTF.

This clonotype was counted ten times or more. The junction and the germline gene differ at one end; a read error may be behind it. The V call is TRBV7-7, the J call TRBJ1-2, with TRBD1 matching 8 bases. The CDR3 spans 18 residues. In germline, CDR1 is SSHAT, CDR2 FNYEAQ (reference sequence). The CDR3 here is CASSLLPTGASPNYGYTF. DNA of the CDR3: TGTGCTAGCAGCTTGCTCCCGACAGGGGCCAGTCCTAACTATGGCTACACCTTC.

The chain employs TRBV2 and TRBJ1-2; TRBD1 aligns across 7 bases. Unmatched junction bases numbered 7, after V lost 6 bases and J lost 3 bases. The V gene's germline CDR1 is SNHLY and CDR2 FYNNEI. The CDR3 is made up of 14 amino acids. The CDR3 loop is CASSGGGRDYGYTF. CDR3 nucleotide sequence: TGTGCCAGCAGCGGAGGGGGCAGGGACTATGGCTACACCTTC.

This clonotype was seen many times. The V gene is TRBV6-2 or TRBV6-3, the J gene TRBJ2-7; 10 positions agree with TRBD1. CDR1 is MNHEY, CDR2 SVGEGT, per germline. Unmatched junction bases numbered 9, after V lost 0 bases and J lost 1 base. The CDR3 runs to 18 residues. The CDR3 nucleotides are TGTGCCAGCAGTTACTCGAAACCCCCGGGACAGGGGTCCTACGAGCAGTACTTC. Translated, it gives CASSYSKPPGQGSYEQYF.

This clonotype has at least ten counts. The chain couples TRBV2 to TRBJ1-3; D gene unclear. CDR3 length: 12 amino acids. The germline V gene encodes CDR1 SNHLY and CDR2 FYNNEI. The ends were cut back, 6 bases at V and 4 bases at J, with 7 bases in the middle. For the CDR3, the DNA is TGTGCCAGCAGCCTACAGGGAAACACCATATATTTT. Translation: CASSLQGNTIYF.

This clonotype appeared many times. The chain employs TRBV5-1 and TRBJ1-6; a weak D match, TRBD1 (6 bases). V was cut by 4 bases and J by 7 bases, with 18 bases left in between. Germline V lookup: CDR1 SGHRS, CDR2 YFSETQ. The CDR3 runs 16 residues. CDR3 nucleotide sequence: TGCGCCAGCAGCGGCACCAGTGGGGGGCGGAATTCACCCCTCCACTTT. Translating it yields CASSGTSGGRNSPLHF.

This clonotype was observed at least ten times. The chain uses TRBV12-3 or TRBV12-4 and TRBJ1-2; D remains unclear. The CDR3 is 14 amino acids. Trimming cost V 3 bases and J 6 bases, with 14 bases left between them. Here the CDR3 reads CASSFRGSGNGYTF. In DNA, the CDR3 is TGTGCCAGCAGTTTTCGGGGATCGGGGAATGGCTACACCTTC.

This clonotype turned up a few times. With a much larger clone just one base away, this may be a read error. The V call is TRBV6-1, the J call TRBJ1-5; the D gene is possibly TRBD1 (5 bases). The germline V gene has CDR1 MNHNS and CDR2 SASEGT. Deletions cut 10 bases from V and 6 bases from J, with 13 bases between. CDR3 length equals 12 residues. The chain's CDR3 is CATKQVSQPQHF. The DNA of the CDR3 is TGTGCCACCAAACAGGTAAGTCAGCCCCAGCATTTT.

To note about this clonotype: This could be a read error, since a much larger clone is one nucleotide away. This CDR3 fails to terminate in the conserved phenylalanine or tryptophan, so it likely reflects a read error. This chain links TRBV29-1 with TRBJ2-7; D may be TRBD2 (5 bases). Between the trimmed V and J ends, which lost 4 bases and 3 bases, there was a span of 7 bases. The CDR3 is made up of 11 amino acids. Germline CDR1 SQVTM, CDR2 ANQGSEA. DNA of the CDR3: TGCAGCGTTGTTCGGGGCTACGAGCAGTACATC. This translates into CSVVRGYEQYI.

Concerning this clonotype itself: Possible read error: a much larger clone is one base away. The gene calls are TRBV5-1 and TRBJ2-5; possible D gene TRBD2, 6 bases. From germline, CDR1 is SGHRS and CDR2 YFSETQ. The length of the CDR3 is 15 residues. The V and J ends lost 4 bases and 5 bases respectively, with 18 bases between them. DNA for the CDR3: TGCGCCAGCAGCATGGGGACTGTACGACGGGAGACCCAGTACTTC. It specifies CASSMGTVRRETQYF. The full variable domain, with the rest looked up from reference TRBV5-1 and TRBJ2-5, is KAGVTQTPRYLIKTRGQQVTLSCSPISGHRSVSWYQQTPGQGLQFLFEYFSETQRNKGNFPGRFSGRQFSNSRSEMNVSTLELGDSALYLCASSMGTVRRETQYFGPGTRLLVL.

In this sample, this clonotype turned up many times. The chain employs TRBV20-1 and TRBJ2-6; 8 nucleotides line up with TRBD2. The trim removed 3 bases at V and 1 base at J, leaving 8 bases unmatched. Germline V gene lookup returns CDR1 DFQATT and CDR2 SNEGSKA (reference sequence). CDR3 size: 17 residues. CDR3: CSASVAGGGSGANVLTF. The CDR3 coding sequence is TGCAGTGCTAGTGTTGCGGGGGGCGGATCTGGGGCCAACGTCCTGACTTTC.

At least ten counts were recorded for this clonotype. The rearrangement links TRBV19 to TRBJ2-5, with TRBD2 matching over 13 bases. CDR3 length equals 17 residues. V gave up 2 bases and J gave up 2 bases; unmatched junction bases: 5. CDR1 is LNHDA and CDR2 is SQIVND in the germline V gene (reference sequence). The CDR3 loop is CASSILRLAGGQETQYF. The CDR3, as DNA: TGTGCCAGTAGTATACTAAGACTAGCGGGAGGACAAGAGACCCAGTACTTC.